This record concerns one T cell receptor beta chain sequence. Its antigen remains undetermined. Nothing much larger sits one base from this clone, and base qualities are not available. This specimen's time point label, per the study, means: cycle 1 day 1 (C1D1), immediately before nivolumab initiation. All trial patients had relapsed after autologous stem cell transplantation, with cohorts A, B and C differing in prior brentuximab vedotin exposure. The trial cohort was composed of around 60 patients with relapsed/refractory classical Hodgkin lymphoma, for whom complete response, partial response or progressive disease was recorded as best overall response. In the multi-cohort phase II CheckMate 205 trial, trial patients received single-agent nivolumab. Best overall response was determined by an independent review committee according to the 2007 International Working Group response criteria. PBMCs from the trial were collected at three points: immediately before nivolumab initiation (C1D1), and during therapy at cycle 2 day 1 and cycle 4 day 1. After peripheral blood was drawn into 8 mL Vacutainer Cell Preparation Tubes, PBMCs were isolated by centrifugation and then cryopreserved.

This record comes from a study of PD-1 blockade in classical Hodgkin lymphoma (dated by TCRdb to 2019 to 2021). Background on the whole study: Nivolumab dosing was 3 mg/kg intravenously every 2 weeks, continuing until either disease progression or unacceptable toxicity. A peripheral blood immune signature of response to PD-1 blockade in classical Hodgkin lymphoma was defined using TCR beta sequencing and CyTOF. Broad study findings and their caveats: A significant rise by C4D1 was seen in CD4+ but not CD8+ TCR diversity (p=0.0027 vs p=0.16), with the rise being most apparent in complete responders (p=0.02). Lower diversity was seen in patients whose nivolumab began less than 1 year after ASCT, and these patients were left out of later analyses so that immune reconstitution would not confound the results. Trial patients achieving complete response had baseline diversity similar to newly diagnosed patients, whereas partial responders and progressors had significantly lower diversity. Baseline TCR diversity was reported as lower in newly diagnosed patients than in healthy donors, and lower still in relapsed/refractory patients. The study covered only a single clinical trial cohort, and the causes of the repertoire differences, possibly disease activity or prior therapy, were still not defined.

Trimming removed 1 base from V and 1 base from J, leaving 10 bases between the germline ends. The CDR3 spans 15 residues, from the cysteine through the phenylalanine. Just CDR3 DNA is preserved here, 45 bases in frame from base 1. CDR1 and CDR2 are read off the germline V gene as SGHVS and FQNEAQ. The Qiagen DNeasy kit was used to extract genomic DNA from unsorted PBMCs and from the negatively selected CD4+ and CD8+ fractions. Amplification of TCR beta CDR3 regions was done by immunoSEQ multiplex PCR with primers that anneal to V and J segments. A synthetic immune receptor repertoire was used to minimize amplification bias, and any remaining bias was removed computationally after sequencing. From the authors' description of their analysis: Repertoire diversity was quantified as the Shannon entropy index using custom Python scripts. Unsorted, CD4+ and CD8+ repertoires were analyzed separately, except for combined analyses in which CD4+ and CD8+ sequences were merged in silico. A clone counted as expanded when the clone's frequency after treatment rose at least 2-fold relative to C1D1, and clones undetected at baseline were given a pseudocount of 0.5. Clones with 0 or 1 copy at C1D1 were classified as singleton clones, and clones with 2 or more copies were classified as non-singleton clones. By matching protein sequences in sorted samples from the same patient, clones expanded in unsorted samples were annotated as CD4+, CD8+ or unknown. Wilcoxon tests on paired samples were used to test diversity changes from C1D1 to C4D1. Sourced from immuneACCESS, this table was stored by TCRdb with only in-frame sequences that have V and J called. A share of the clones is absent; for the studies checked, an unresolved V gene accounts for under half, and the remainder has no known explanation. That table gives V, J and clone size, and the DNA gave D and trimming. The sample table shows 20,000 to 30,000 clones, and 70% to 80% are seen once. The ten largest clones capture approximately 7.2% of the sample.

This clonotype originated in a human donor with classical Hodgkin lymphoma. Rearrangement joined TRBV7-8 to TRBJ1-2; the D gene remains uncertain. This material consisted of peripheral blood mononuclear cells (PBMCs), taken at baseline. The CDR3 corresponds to CASSLGVGLNYGYTF. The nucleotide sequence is TGTGCCAGCAGCTTAGGTGTAGGCCTTAACTATGGCTACACCTTC.